This TCR beta chain is from a study of cytomegalovirus exposure and HLA in healthy donors. Researchers ran the PCR with 60 Vbeta and 13 Jbeta primers. Some clones are missing from TCRdb's copy, which holds only in-frame ones; the method was immunoSEQ multiplex PCR. This repertoire shows over 70,000 clones, more than 70% found once; its top ten account for around 2%. V was clipped by 1 base and J by 8 bases; unmatched bases: 10. The CDR3 has 15 residues. From germline, CDR1 is SGHVS and CDR2 FQNEAQ. The source is a man aged 18 to 30 in good health and CMV-seronegative. This chain uses TRBV7-8 with TRBJ1-2, with 7 nucleotides matching TRBD1. Input material: PBMCs. The CDR3 loop reads CASSLGFLGGDGYTF. DNA of the CDR3: TGTGCCAGCAGCTTAGGGTTTTTAGGGGGCGACGGCTACACCTTC.